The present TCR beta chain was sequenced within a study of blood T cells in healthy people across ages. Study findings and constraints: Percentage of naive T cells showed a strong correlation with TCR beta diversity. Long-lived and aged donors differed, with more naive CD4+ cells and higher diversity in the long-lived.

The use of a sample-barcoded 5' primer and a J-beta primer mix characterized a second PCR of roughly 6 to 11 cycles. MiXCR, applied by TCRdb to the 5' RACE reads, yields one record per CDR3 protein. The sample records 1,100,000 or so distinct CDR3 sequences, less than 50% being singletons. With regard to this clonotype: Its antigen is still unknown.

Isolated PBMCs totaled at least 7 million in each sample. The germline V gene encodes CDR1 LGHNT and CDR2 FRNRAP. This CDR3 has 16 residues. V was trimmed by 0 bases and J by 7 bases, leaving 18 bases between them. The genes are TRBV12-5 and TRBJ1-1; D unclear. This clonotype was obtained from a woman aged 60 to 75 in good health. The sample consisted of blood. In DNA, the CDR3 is TGTGCTAGTGGTTTGGTACTTTCGAATTCGGCCAGTGAAGCTTTCTTT. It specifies CASGLVLSNSASEAFF.